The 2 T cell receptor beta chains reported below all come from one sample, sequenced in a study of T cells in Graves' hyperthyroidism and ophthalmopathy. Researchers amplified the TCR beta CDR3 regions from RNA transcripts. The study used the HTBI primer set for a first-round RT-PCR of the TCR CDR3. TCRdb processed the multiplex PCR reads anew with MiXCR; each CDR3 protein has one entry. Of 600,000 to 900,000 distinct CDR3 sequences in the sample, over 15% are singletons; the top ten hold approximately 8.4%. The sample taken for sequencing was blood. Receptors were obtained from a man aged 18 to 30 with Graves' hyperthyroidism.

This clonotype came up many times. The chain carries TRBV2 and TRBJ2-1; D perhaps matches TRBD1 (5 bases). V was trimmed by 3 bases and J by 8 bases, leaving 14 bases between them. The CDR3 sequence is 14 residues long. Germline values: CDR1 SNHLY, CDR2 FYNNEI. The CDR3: CASSDPRVGDEQFF. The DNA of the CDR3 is TGTGCCAGCAGTGATCCCAGGGTGGGTGATGAGCAGTTCTTC.

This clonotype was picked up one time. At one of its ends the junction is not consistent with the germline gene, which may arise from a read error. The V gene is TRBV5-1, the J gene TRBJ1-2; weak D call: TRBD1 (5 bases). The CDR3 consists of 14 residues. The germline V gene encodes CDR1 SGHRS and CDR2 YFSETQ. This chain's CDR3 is CASSLGVGTGGYTF. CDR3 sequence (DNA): TGTGCCAGCAGCTTGGGTGTCGGGACGGGTGGCTACACCTTC.